The next 27 T cell receptor beta chains were all read from a single sample in a study of beta chain features in type 1 diabetes. The study reverse transcribed the entire isolated RNA, so it sequenced expressed TCRB transcripts. The protocol was immunoSEQ multiplex PCR, while the TCRdb copy is restricted to in-frame clones and leaves out a portion. The repertoire has 350,000 to 450,000 clones, roughly 14% of them found once; the top ten carry about 0.04%. Sequenced sample: naive CD4+ T cells from blood. The receptors were gathered from a man aged 30 to 45 in good health.

There are a few counts of this clone. V gene TRBV23-1 combines with J gene TRBJ1-2; D not certain. TRBV23-1 is an ORF for which the function is uncertain. CDR3 length: 13 residues. The V end lost 8 bases, the J end lost 7 bases, and 17 bases lay between the germline ends. The CDR3 sequence: CASHSTERFGYTF. CDR3 nucleotides: TGCGCCAGCCATAGTACAGAAAGGTTTGGCTACACCTTC.

This chain links TRBV30 with TRBJ2-1; TRBD2 agrees at 11 bases. CDR3 size: 18 residues. J gave up 0 bases and V 2 bases, and 9 bases lay outside the gene matches. CDR1 is GTSNPN and CDR2 is SVGIG in the germline V gene (reference sequence). CDR3 region: CAWSLGLADQSSYNEQFF. CDR3 sequence (DNA): TGTGCCTGGAGTTTGGGACTAGCGGACCAGAGCTCCTACAATGAGCAGTTCTTC.

The table lists this clone with a few counts. This chain joins TRBV7-2 and TRBJ2-3, with a weak D call TRBD1 (6 bases). The CDR3 contains 13 residues. Germline-derived CDR1 and CDR2 are SGHTA and FQGNSA. V was pared by 4 bases and J by 4 bases, with 9 bases between. As DNA, the CDR3 is TGTGCCAGCAGCTCGGACAGACCAGATACGCAGTATTTT. It encodes CASSSDRPDTQYF.

The gene calls are TRBV15 and TRBJ2-5; 16 positions agree with TRBD2. The CDR3 has 16 amino acids. The junction had 6 bases not matched to a gene; V was cut back by 5 bases and J by 6 bases. Germline V CDR1 and CDR2: LNHNV, YYDKDF (reference sequence). This CDR3 is CATSRGTSGGAKTQYF. The CDR3 DNA follows: TGTGCCACCAGCCGCGGGACTAGCGGGGGGGCAAAGACCCAGTACTTC.

This clone occurred a few times. The rearrangement joins TRBV7-2 to TRBJ2-7, with 7 nucleotides matching TRBD1. In germline, CDR1 is SGHTA, CDR2 FQGNSA. This CDR3 is 15 amino acids long. V shed 5 bases, J shed 9 bases, and the junction held 16 bases outside the gene matches. The CDR3 is CASSLLDRASRWQYF. DNA for the CDR3: TGTGCCAGCAGCCTACTTGACAGGGCTAGTCGATGGCAGTACTTC.

The V call is TRBV7-2, the J call TRBJ1-1; D is perhaps TRBD1 (5 bases). The CDR3 covers 15 residues. CDR1 and CDR2 from the germline V gene are SGHTA and FQGNSA. V was clipped by 2 bases and J by 4 bases, with 14 bases between them. CDR3 residues: CASSLKGARGTEAFF. CDR3 nucleotide sequence: TGTGCCAGCAGCTTAAAAGGGGCGCGCGGCACTGAAGCTTTCTTT.

This clone was found a few times. The chain links TRBV9 to TRBJ1-2; 7 bases map to TRBD1. With 0 bases clipped from V and 4 bases from J, the junction kept 9 bases outside the gene matches. There are 16 residues in the CDR3. Germline V lookup: CDR1 SGDLS, CDR2 YYNGEE. The CDR3 nucleotides are TGTGCCAGCAGCGTAGCTGCAGGGGGATTGGGCTATGGCTACACCTTC. Residues: CASSVAAGGLGYGYTF.

This rearrangement joins TRBV14 to TRBJ2-1; D is perhaps TRBD1 (6 bases). Germline values: CDR1 SGHDN, CDR2 FVKESK. The V end was cut by 1 base, the J end by 10 bases, with 14 bases between. The CDR3 covers 14 residues. The CDR3 protein is CASSQVVARGEQFF. In DNA, the CDR3 is TGTGCCAGCAGCCAAGTGGTAGCGAGGGGGGAGCAGTTCTTC.

Details on this clone: This sample also contains other DNA sequences that code for the same CDR3. This chain links TRBV7-2 with TRBJ2-5; 7 bases are shared with TRBD2. Germline lookup yields CDR1 SGHTA and CDR2 FQGNSA. The CDR3 extends over 14 amino acids. J lost 2 bases, V lost 1 base, and 1 base had no gene match. The CDR3 sequence is CASSLGGGQETQYF. CDR3 nucleotides: TGTGCCAGCAGCTTAGGGGGAGGGCAAGAGACCCAGTACTTC.

This sequence joins TRBV30 and TRBJ2-1; possibly TRBD1 for D (5 bases). Germline CDR1 reads GTSNPN; CDR2 reads SVGIG (reference sequence). Between the trimmed V and J ends, which lost 1 base and 3 bases, there was a span of 7 bases. This CDR3 comprises 13 residues. CDR3 residues: CAWSAGFYNEQFF. The CDR3 coding sequence is TGTGCCTGGAGTGCAGGGTTCTACAATGAGCAGTTCTTC.

The chain has TRBV5-4 and TRBJ2-3, with TRBD1 matching over 8 bases. With 6 bases clipped from V and 0 bases from J, the junction kept 9 bases outside the gene matches. Per the germline V gene, CDR1 is SGHNT and CDR2 is YYREEE (reference sequence). The CDR3 spans 16 residues. DNA for the CDR3: TGTGCCAGCAATCCGGACAGGGCGACTAGCACAGATACGCAGTATTTT. Protein: CASNPDRATSTDTQYF.

On this clone itself: In the same sample, other DNA sequences code for this CDR3. The J gene is TRBJ2-5, the V gene TRBV15; D unresolved. The CDR3 has 14 amino acids. Germline assignment: CDR1 LNHNV and CDR2 YYDKDF (reference sequence). Trimming took 3 bases from V and 5 from J, leaving 13 bases between them. The CDR3 loop is CATSRARVRETQYF. In DNA form, the CDR3 reads TGTGCCACCAGCAGGGCTCGGGTTAGGGAGACCCAGTACTTC.

V and J are TRBV9 and TRBJ2-3; D unresolved. The germline gives CDR1 SGDLS, CDR2 YYNGEE. The V end was cut by 0 bases, the J end by 0 bases, with 14 bases between. This CDR3 is built from 17 residues. CDR3 sequence (DNA): TGTGCCAGCAGCGTAGCTACTCTAGGTTCTAGCACAGATACGCAGTATTTT. Its protein product is CASSVATLGSSTDTQYF.

This clone has more than one count but fewer than ten. The chain uses TRBV7-2 and TRBJ2-1; possibly TRBD1 or TRBD2 for D (5 bases each). In germline, CDR1 is SGHTA, CDR2 FQGNSA. V was trimmed by 4 bases and J by 3 bases, leaving 16 bases between them. CDR3 size: 16 residues. CDR3 loop: CASSSPKRGRYNEQFF. The CDR3 nucleotides read TGTGCCAGCAGCTCCCCTAAGAGGGGCCGCTACAATGAGCAGTTCTTC.

The rearrangement joins TRBV11-3 to TRBJ2-3, with D tentatively TRBD2 (6 bases). CDR1 SGHNT and CDR2 YENEEA come from the germline V gene. The CDR3 contains 18 residues. Trimming stripped 5 bases from V and 0 bases from J, with 21 bases between. The CDR3 DNA is TGTGCCAGCAGCCCCAAAAGGAGGGGCTTACTTAGCACAGATACGCAGTATTTT. This encodes CASSPKRRGLLSTDTQYF.

The V gene is TRBV5-1, the J gene TRBJ2-5; D remains ambiguous. The CDR3 consists of 13 residues. The germline V gene encodes CDR1 SGHRS and CDR2 YFSETQ. V was trimmed by 4 bases and J by 5 bases, leaving 12 bases between them. CDR3 sequence: CASSPVLPETQYF. In DNA, the CDR3 is TGCGCCAGCAGCCCCGTCCTCCCGGAGACCCAGTACTTC.

This clone has at least ten counts. The chain employs TRBV29-1 and TRBJ2-5; 7 bases are a match to TRBD2. Germline values: CDR1 SQVTM, CDR2 ANQGSEA. V gave up 8 bases and J gave up 5 bases; unmatched junction bases: 5. This CDR3 has 11 amino acids. The chain's CDR3 is CSLGEGETQYF. DNA of the CDR3: TGCAGCCTTGGGGAGGGGGAGACCCAGTACTTC.

This clone occurred a few times. CDR3 in DNA: TGTGCCAGCAGCAAGCCCCGGGACAGGGGGCGTGGGTATGGCTACACCTTC. It translates to CASSKPRDRGRGYGYTF. This chain connects TRBV7-2 to TRBJ1-2; 12 nucleotides match TRBD1. The CDR3 runs to 17 residues. Germline CDR1 and CDR2: SGHTA and FQGNSA. V was pared by 5 bases and J by 5 bases, with 12 bases of the junction left unmatched.

The chain joins TRBV10-3 to TRBJ1-2; D remains ambiguous. Germline V lookup: CDR1 ENHRY, CDR2 SYGVKD. V was shortened by 6 bases and J by 4 bases, with 12 bases between the two germline ends. The CDR3 consists of 13 residues. CDR3 sequence (DNA): TGTGCCATCAGCAATCGGTCGGGCTATGGCTACACCTTC. Protein: CAISNRSGYGYTF.

This clone showed up just a few times. This chain uses TRBV4-1 with TRBJ1-1; D gene uncertain. The germline V gene has CDR1 MGHRA and CDR2 YSYEKL. The CDR3 loop spans 13 amino acids. Trimming left V 5 bases short and J 1 base short, with 8 bases between. CDR3 coding DNA: TGCGCCAGCAGCGGCAGACCGAACACTGAAGCTTTCTTT. Residues: CASSGRPNTEAFF.

This clone occurred a few times. In the same sample, other DNA sequences code for this CDR3. The chain uses TRBV5-1 and TRBJ2-5, with unresolved D. The V end was cut by 0 bases, the J end by 3 bases, with 9 bases between. Germline CDR1 SGHRS, CDR2 YFSETQ. This CDR3 has 14 residues. The CDR3 bases are TGCGCCAGCAGCTTGGCCGGCAGTAAAGAGACCCAGTACTTC. It is translated as CASSLAGSKETQYF.

The chain joins TRBV7-2 to TRBJ2-3, with 12 nucleotides matching TRBD2. Germline V CDR1 and CDR2: SGHTA, FQGNSA. The trim removed 3 bases at V and 8 bases at J, leaving 6 bases unmatched. There are 15 residues in the CDR3. In DNA, the CDR3 is TGTGCCAGCAGCTTCGGACTAGCGGGGAAGGGTACGCAGTATTTT. Amino acid sequence: CASSFGLAGKGTQYF.

A few counts support this clone. The chain has TRBV7-2 and TRBJ2-1; 8 bases fit TRBD2. Trimming removed 9 bases from V and 1 base from J; junction bases left unmatched: 8. CDR3 size: 15 residues. Germline V gene data show CDR1 as SGHTA and CDR2 as FQGNSA. This CDR3 is CARWVAGSSYNEQFF. Here the CDR3 DNA reads TGTGCCAGATGGGTAGCGGGATCTTCCTACAATGAGCAGTTCTTC.

The CDR3 DNA is TGTGCCAGCAGCCAAGACGGTCTTGAAGCTTTCTTT. Translating gives CASSQDGLEAFF. The chain links TRBV9 to TRBJ1-1, with no clear D. Germline V gene lookup returns CDR1 SGDLS and CDR2 YYNGEE. V was trimmed by 4 bases and J by 7 bases, leaving 11 bases between them. The CDR3 sequence is 12 residues long.

V is TRBV27 and J is TRBJ2-7; D gene ambiguous. CDR1 is MNHEY and CDR2 is SMNVEV in the germline V gene (reference sequence). Trimming removed 6 bases from V and 2 bases from J, with 20 bases in between. The CDR3 extends over 16 amino acids. CDR3 region: CASSPRVGRPPYEQYV. DNA of the CDR3: TGTGCCAGCAGCCCTAGGGTAGGCAGGCCACCCTACGAGCAGTACGTC.

The J gene is TRBJ2-3, the V gene TRBV5-6; weak D call: TRBD2 (6 bases). This CDR3 comprises 14 residues. The V end lost 5 bases, the J end lost 0 bases, and 10 bases lay between the germline ends. Germline V gene lookup returns CDR1 SGHDT and CDR2 YYEEEE. The CDR3 sequence: CASRISGSTDTQYF. The CDR3 region has the DNA TGTGCCAGCAGGATTAGCGGTAGCACAGATACGCAGTATTTT.

CDR3 in amino acids: CASSLAGLDLYEQYF. The CDR3 bases are TGTGCCAGCAGCTTAGCAGGATTGGACCTCTACGAGCAGTACTTC. The chain couples TRBV5-6 to TRBJ2-7; the D is unclear. Deletions cut 2 bases from V and 3 bases from J, with 15 bases between. The CDR3 contains 15 residues. From germline, CDR1 is SGHDT and CDR2 YYEEEE.